The subject of this entry is one T cell receptor (beta chain). The data belong to a study of blood T cell repertoires in COVID-19. Study in general: Spain, Italy and the United States supplied samples that represented acute and convalescent COVID-19. PBMCs, B-cell-depleted T cells, or T cells provided the cDNA or gDNA that made up the material.

Germline CDR1 reads SGHRS; CDR2 reads YFSETQ. The V and J ends lost 5 bases and 4 bases respectively, with 10 bases between them. The CDR3 has 12 residues. Sequencing was performed with immunoSEQ multiplex PCR; in TCRdb, only in-frame clones are kept and a portion is missing. Found here are about 160,000 clones, roughly 73% of them singletons; the top ten hold 2.8%. The sequenced sample was peripheral blood. J is TRBJ2-7 and V is TRBV5-1; D gene ambiguous. The source of this sequence is a man between 65 and 80 years old with acute or convalescent COVID-19. The CDR3 nucleotides read TGCGCCAGCAGAAACATGGCTTACGAGCAGTACTTC. Translating it yields CASRNMAYEQYF.